Shown below are 30 T cell receptor beta chains from a single sample sequenced in a study of blood T cell repertoires in COVID-19. Clones were read by immunoSEQ multiplex PCR, and TCRdb kept only the in-frame ones, dropping some. The sample contains 220,000 or so clones, about 79% of which appear only once. The sequencing sample was made of PBMCs or T cells enriched from blood (not recorded which). The receptor source for this set is a middle-aged woman with acute COVID-19.

Only a few counts were recorded for this clone. The rearrangement joins TRBV5-1 to TRBJ1-2, with a weak D call TRBD1 (5 bases). Germline values: CDR1 SGHRS, CDR2 YFSETQ. The CDR3 is made up of 17 amino acids. V was cut by 0 bases and J by 4 bases, with 19 bases left in between. The CDR3 protein is CASSLVGVAEFGYGYTF. The CDR3 region has the DNA TGCGCCAGCAGCTTGGTAGGGGTAGCAGAATTTGGCTATGGCTACACCTTC.

V gene TRBV7-2 combines with J gene TRBJ2-1; 7 bases are shared with TRBD1. This CDR3 has 14 residues. The V gene end was trimmed by 5 bases and the J gene end by 0 bases; junction bases not matched to a gene: 1. Germline V gene lookup returns CDR1 SGHTA and CDR2 FQGNSA. CDR3 in amino acids: CASSRDSSYNEQFF. The CDR3 DNA reads TGTGCCAGCAGCAGGGACAGCTCCTACAATGAGCAGTTCTTC.

V gene TRBV5-5 combines with J gene TRBJ2-1; 8 bases line up with TRBD2. Germline CDR1 reads SGHKS; CDR2 reads YYEKEE (reference sequence). The length of the CDR3 is 15 residues. The trim removed 4 bases at V and 2 bases at J, leaving 5 bases unmatched. The CDR3 spells CASSTAGGAYNEQFF. The CDR3 DNA reads TGTGCCAGCAGCACGGCGGGAGGAGCCTACAATGAGCAGTTCTTC. The full variable domain, in which reference TRBV5-5 and TRBJ2-1 provide the parts outside the CDR3, is DAGVTQSPTHLIKTRGQQVTLRCSPISGHKSVSWYQQVLGQGPQFIFQYYEKEERGRGNFPDRFSARQFPNYSSELNVNALLLGDSALYLCASSTAGGAYNEQFFGPGTRLTVL.

The chain couples TRBV18 to TRBJ1-6, with D possibly TRBD1 on 5 matching bases. Deletions cut 6 bases from V and 7 bases from J, with 10 bases between. The CDR3 covers 13 residues. Germline loops: CDR1 KGHSH, CDR2 LQKENI. CDR3 sequence (DNA): TGTGCCAGCTCGCTACAGGAGAATTCACCCCTCCACTTT. Translated, it gives CASSLQENSPLHF.

The chain joins TRBV2 to TRBJ1-2; 7 bases are a match to TRBD1. In germline, CDR1 is SNHLY, CDR2 FYNNEI. This CDR3 has 15 residues. The V gene end was trimmed by 7 bases and the J gene end by 2 bases; junction bases not matched to a gene: 10. CDR3 sequence: CASKVEQGVNYGYTF. In DNA, the CDR3 is TGTGCCAGCAAGGTCGAGCAGGGGGTGAACTATGGCTACACCTTC.

The V gene is TRBV14, the J gene TRBJ1-5; D is perhaps TRBD1 (5 bases). V lost 0 bases to trimming and J lost 6 bases, with 12 bases between them. The CDR3 runs 15 residues. In germline, CDR1 is SGHDN, CDR2 FVKESK. The CDR3 is CASSQEAGVSQPQHF. CDR3 nucleotides: TGTGCCAGCAGCCAAGAGGCGGGGGTAAGTCAGCCCCAGCATTTT.

A single count supports this clone. The chain is built from TRBV4-3 and TRBJ2-2; no reliable D call. The germline gives CDR1 LGHNA, CDR2 YSLEER. The CDR3 is 16 amino acids. Trimming took 1 base from V and 0 from J, leaving 9 bases between them. The DNA of the CDR3 is TGCGCCAGCAGCCAAGCTACTGCCCCGAACACCGGGGAGCTGTTTTTT. Translation gives CASSQATAPNTGELFF.

This chain joins TRBV6-5 and TRBJ1-5; D possibly corresponds to TRBD1 (6 bases). Trimming shortened V by 5 bases and J by 2 bases, and 13 bases separated the two germline ends. Germline V gene data show CDR1 as MNHEY and CDR2 as SVGAGI. This CDR3 region has 15 residues. Here the CDR3 DNA reads TGTGCCAGCAGTAGGGGGGGGCTTGGCAATCAGCCCCAGCATTTT. Protein sequence: CASSRGGLGNQPQHF.

A remark on this clone: Within the sample, other DNA sequences also encode this same CDR3. The gene calls are TRBV6-5 and TRBJ1-1, with unresolved D. Between the trimmed V and J ends, which lost 3 bases and 2 bases, there was a span of 7 bases. CDR1 is MNHEY and CDR2 is SVGAGI in the germline V gene. The CDR3 totals 13 residues. The CDR3 DNA reads as TGTGCCAGCAGTTATGGGAGAAACACTGAAGCTTTCTTT. As protein: CASSYGRNTEAFF.

The chain is built from TRBV2 and TRBJ1-1; 9 positions agree with TRBD1. Germline V gene data show CDR1 as SNHLY and CDR2 as FYNNEI. The V segment lost 7 bases and the J segment 11 bases; nucleotides outside the gene matches: 11. CDR3 size: 13 residues. CDR3 sequence reads: CASTPDRGKGAFF. CDR3 DNA sequence: TGTGCCAGCACCCCGGACAGGGGAAAGGGGGCTTTCTTT.

The chain employs TRBV28 and TRBJ1-1; a weak D match, TRBD1 (5 bases). In germline, CDR1 is MDHEN, CDR2 SYDVKM. The V end was cut by 5 bases, the J end by 4 bases, with 17 bases between. This CDR3 contains 15 residues. CDR3 sequence: CASSPVGGSGTEAFF. The CDR3 region has the DNA TGTGCCAGCAGTCCGGTTGGGGGGTCGGGCACTGAAGCTTTCTTT.

CDR3 amino acids: CASSTGPRAYNEQFF. The DNA of the CDR3 is TGTGCCAGTAGTACCGGGCCCAGGGCCTACAATGAGCAGTTCTTC. The chain uses TRBV19 and TRBJ2-1, with D perhaps matching TRBD1 (5 bases). V shed 4 bases and J shed 2 bases, with 12 bases lying between them. The CDR3 is 15 residues long. Germline assignment: CDR1 LNHDA and CDR2 SQIVND (reference sequence).

V is TRBV5-1 and J is TRBJ2-7, with D possibly matching TRBD1 (6 bases). This CDR3 has 15 amino acids. V was pared by 4 bases and J by 2 bases, with 16 bases between. CDR1 and CDR2 (germline): SGHRS, YFSETQ. The CDR3 DNA sequence: TGCGCCAGCAGCCTCAGGGGTTCAGAACCCTACGAGCAGTACTTC. Its translation: CASSLRGSEPYEQYF. The full variable domain, its missing parts supplied by reference TRBV5-1 and TRBJ2-7, is KAGVTQTPRYLIKTRGQQVTLSCSPISGHRSVSWYQQTPGQGLQFLFEYFSETQRNKGNFPGRFSGRQFSNSRSEMNVSTLELGDSALYLCASSLRGSEPYEQYFGPGTRLTVT.

The CDR3 loop reads CASSPRQGESGNTIYF. CDR3 DNA sequence: TGCGCCAGCAGCCCTAGACAGGGGGAGTCTGGAAACACCATATATTTT. The rearrangement links TRBV4-1 to TRBJ1-3, with 9 positions matching TRBD1. CDR1 is MGHRA and CDR2 is YSYEKL in the germline V gene. This CDR3 has 16 amino acids. V lost 4 bases and J lost 1; bases outside the gene matches: 5.

This chain joins TRBV10-3 and TRBJ1-1, with 8 nucleotides matching TRBD1. Germline CDR1 and CDR2: ENHRY and SYGVKD. Trimming cost V 1 base and J 7 bases; bases outside gene matches: 5. CDR3 length: 14 residues. The CDR3 region has the DNA TGTGCCATCAGTGAGTTTCAGGGGGCTAGTGAAGCTTTCTTT. It yields the protein CAISEFQGASEAFF.

This chain uses TRBV7-9 with TRBJ2-2, with 7 bases identical to TRBD1. Germline lookup yields CDR1 SEHNR and CDR2 FQNEAQ (reference sequence). CDR3 length: 17 amino acids. V lost 3 bases and J lost 2; bases outside the gene matches: 9. The CDR3 region is CASSFRQGLRNTGELFF. DNA for the CDR3: TGTGCCAGCAGCTTTAGACAGGGCCTTAGAAACACCGGGGAGCTGTTTTTT.

The chain carries TRBV6-1 and TRBJ1-5, with D perhaps TRBD1 (6 bases). In germline, CDR1 is MNHNS, CDR2 SASEGT. V was cut by 3 bases and J by 5 bases, with 14 bases left in between. CDR3 size: 15 residues. The CDR3 region is CASSDPWGGHQPQHF. CDR3 nucleotide sequence: TGTGCCAGCAGTGACCCGTGGGGGGGGCATCAGCCCCAGCATTTT.

V usage is TRBV28 and J usage is TRBJ1-2; D ambiguous. V dropped 1 base and J dropped 1 base, with 10 bases sitting between them. Germline V gene lookup returns CDR1 MDHEN and CDR2 SYDVKM. This CDR3 is built from 15 residues. In nucleotides, the CDR3 is TGTGCCAGCAGTTTATCCCCCGGAGTTAACTATGGCTACACCTTC. It encodes CASSLSPGVNYGYTF.

The rearrangement uses TRBV24-1 and TRBJ2-3; D possibly corresponds to TRBD1 (7 bases). The V gene's germline CDR1 is KGHDR and CDR2 SFDVKD. Trimming shortened V by 0 bases and J by 0 bases, and 12 bases separated the two germline ends. This CDR3 has 17 amino acids. The CDR3 spells CATSDLSRGTSTDTQYF. CDR3 DNA sequence: TGTGCCACCAGTGATTTGTCCAGGGGGACTAGCACAGATACGCAGTATTTT.

This sequence joins TRBV27 and TRBJ1-1; TRBD1 is a possible D gene (5 bases). This CDR3 contains 15 residues. Germline assignment: CDR1 MNHEY and CDR2 SMNVEV (reference sequence). Trimming removed 5 bases from V and 0 bases from J, with 13 bases in between. Here the CDR3 reads CASSAYTGLNTEAFF. CDR3 bases: TGTGCCAGCAGTGCTTATACAGGCTTGAACACTGAAGCTTTCTTT.

The rearrangement links TRBV19 to TRBJ2-7; TRBD2 agrees at 7 bases. V was clipped by 8 bases and J by 2 bases; unmatched bases: 6. Germline V gene lookup returns CDR1 LNHDA and CDR2 SQIVND (reference sequence). The CDR3 consists of 13 residues. For the CDR3, the DNA is TGTGCCAGTGGGGGAGGACTAGCCTACGAGCAGTACTTC. It encodes CASGGGLAYEQYF.

V gene TRBV18 combines with J gene TRBJ1-6; no firm D call. The CDR3 sequence is 13 residues long. The germline gives CDR1 KGHSH, CDR2 LQKENI. The V and J ends lost 5 bases and 8 bases respectively, with 10 bases between them. As DNA, the CDR3 is TGTGCCAGCTCAGCAAACCGGGATTCACCCCTCCACTTT. This sequence encodes CASSANRDSPLHF.

This chain connects TRBV20-1 to TRBJ2-1, with 7 positions matching TRBD1. V gave up 2 bases and J gave up 14 bases; unmatched junction bases: 6. Germline V gene data show CDR1 as DFQATT and CDR2 as SNEGSKA (reference sequence). The CDR3 covers 11 residues. The DNA for the CDR3 is TGCAGTGCTAGAAAGGGACAGATGGAGTTCTTC. Translated: CSARKGQMEFF.

The V gene is TRBV9, the J gene TRBJ2-3, with D possibly being TRBD2 (5 bases). The ends were cut back, 5 bases at V and 0 bases at J, with 7 bases in the middle. This CDR3 has 13 residues. Germline V CDR1 and CDR2: SGDLS, YYNGEE. CDR3 in amino acids: CASSPGSTDTQYF. CDR3 nucleotides: TGTGCCAGCAGTCCGGGGAGCACAGATACGCAGTATTTT.

The chain is built from TRBV5-1 and TRBJ2-1; 15 bases fit TRBD2. Germline-derived CDR1 and CDR2 are SGHRS and YFSETQ. This CDR3 region has 14 residues. With V trimmed by 4 bases and J by 10 bases, 3 bases remained unmatched. This CDR3 reads CASSPGTSGGEQFF. DNA for the CDR3: TGCGCCAGCAGCCCGGGGACTAGCGGGGGGGAGCAGTTCTTC.

This chain connects TRBV18 to TRBJ2-2; D is undetermined. Trimming pared 6 bases from V and 7 bases from J, leaving 6 bases between. The length of the CDR3 is 11 residues. Looked up from germline, CDR1 is KGHSH and CDR2 is LQKENI. CDR3 region: CASSDIGELFF. The CDR3, as DNA: TGTGCCAGCTCCGACATCGGGGAGCTGTTTTTT. Full variable domain (rest looked up from reference TRBV18 and TRBJ2-2): NAGVMQNPRHLVRRRGQEARLRCSPMKGHSHVYWYRQLPEEGLKFMVYLQKENIIDESGMPKERFSAEFPKEGPSILRIQQVVRGDSAAYFCASSDIGELFFGEGSRLTVL.

The chain is built from TRBV7-6 and TRBJ2-2; unclear D gene. The CDR3 extends over 15 amino acids. Germline lookup yields CDR1 SGHVS and CDR2 FNYEAQ. V lost 5 bases, J lost 0 bases, and 10 bases lay in between. The CDR3 region has the DNA TGTGCCAGCAGCCCCATCGACACGAACACCGGGGAGCTGTTTTTT. Protein sequence: CASSPIDTNTGELFF.

The chain couples TRBV9 to TRBJ2-3; TRBD2 is a possible D gene (7 bases). The germline gives CDR1 SGDLS, CDR2 YYNGEE. The CDR3 is 16 amino acids. V was pared by 0 bases and J by 3 bases, with 14 bases between. CDR3 coding DNA: TGTGCCAGCAGCGTAGGAGGGGGGGGCGAGACAGATACGCAGTATTTT. Translated: CASSVGGGGETDTQYF.

This chain joins TRBV4-2 and TRBJ1-3; 7 bases map to TRBD1. Trimming took 6 bases from V and 0 from J; bases not matched to a gene: 8. Per germline, CDR1 LGHNA and CDR2 YNFKEQ. This CDR3 has 16 amino acids. The chain's CDR3 is CASRGDRRSSGNTIYF. CDR3 bases: TGTGCCAGCAGGGGGGACAGAAGAAGCTCTGGAAACACCATATATTTT.

The chain recombines TRBV19 with TRBJ1-1, with a tentative D call TRBD1 (5 bases). V lost 8 bases and J lost 2, with 9 bases in between. The CDR3 sequence is 12 residues long. Germline values: CDR1 LNHDA, CDR2 SQIVND (reference sequence). In DNA form, the CDR3 reads TGTGCCAGTGGGGCTCCAAACACTGAAGCTTTCTTT. Translation gives CASGAPNTEAFF.